This is a list of T cell receptor beta chains from one sample in a study of identical twins. TCRdb re-called the 5' RACE reads through MiXCR, storing one row per CDR3 protein. The sample yields some 320,000 distinct CDR3 sequences, 9% to 15% seen once. The sample also formed part of further work on yellow fever vaccine responses in identical twins.

The sequencing sample was made of CD8+ T cells sorted from blood. Source of these receptors: a woman under 30 in good health. Each CDR3 is given with its conserved first and last residue. The order of the fields is CDR3 DNA, CDR3 protein, clone size, J gene, V gene, D gene. The D gene is left open where the match is weak. Clone size is shown for a subset of rows, as once, few, many or a class of expanded clone.

CDR3nt: TGTGCCAGCAGTTTATTTGCTAGCGGGGGGACCGTAGATACGCAGTATTTT
CDR3aa: CASSLFASGGTVDTQYF
abundance: few
j_gene: TRBJ2-3
v_gene: TRBV27
d_gene: TRBD2

CDR3nt: TGTGCCAGCGGGACCAAAAACATTCAGTACTTC
CDR3aa: CASGTKNIQYF
abundance: -
j_gene: TRBJ2-4
v_gene: TRBV27
d_gene: -

CDR3nt: TGTGCCAGCAGCTTACGAGCTAGCGGGAGAGACAATGAGCAGTTCTTC
CDR3aa: CASSLRASGRDNEQFF
abundance: -
j_gene: TRBJ2-1
v_gene: TRBV7-2
d_gene: TRBD2

CDR3nt: TGCAGTGCTTCCTCTACGACTAGCGGCTCCTACAATGAGCAGTTCTTC
CDR3aa: CSASSTTSGSYNEQFF
abundance: -
j_gene: TRBJ2-1
v_gene: TRBV20-1
d_gene: TRBD2

CDR3nt: TGTGCCAGCAGCTCTGGATGGCGCAATGAGCAGTTCTTC
CDR3aa: CASSSGWRNEQFF
abundance: few
j_gene: TRBJ2-1
v_gene: TRBV6-6
d_gene: -

CDR3nt: TGTGCCAGCAGTGATCGGCGGGGGGGCCAGGATGAGCAGTTCTTC
CDR3aa: CASSDRRGGQDEQFF
abundance: -
j_gene: TRBJ2-1
v_gene: TRBV6-1
d_gene: TRBD2

CDR3nt: TGTGCCAGCAGCCAAGAGATAGCGGGGCTTCAGGGGGGCCAGTACTTC
CDR3aa: CASSQEIAGLQGGQYF
abundance: -
j_gene: TRBJ2-5
v_gene: TRBV4-2
d_gene: -

CDR3nt: TGCAGCGCCCGGGGGGACAGGGCGTCCTACGAGCAGTACTTC
CDR3aa: CSARGDRASYEQYF
abundance: few
j_gene: TRBJ2-7
v_gene: TRBV29-1
d_gene: TRBD1

CDR3nt: TGCGCCAGCAGGGGTAGTACAAGCCGTTACAATGAGCAGTTCTTC
CDR3aa: CASRGSTSRYNEQFF
abundance: many
j_gene: TRBJ2-1
v_gene: TRBV5-1
d_gene: -

CDR3nt: TGCAGTGCCAACGCCGGGACTAGCTCCGACGAGCAGTACTTC
CDR3aa: CSANAGTSSDEQYF
abundance: -
j_gene: TRBJ2-7
v_gene: TRBV20-1
d_gene: TRBD2

CDR3nt: TGTGCCAGCAGCCAAAACGTCAGGGCCCTTCAAGAGACCCAGTACTTC
CDR3aa: CASSQNVRALQETQYF
abundance: -
j_gene: TRBJ2-5
v_gene: TRBV3-1
d_gene: -

CDR3nt: TGTGCCACCAGTGAAAGAATGGCAGGGACAGCTAACTATGGCTACACCTTC
CDR3aa: CATSERMAGTANYGYTF
abundance: -
j_gene: TRBJ1-2
v_gene: TRBV24-1
d_gene: TRBD1

CDR3nt: TGTGCCAGCAGAACCATCCGACCCTACGGAGATACGCAGTATTTT
CDR3aa: CASRTIRPYGDTQYF
abundance: few
j_gene: TRBJ2-3
v_gene: TRBV6-1
d_gene: -

CDR3nt: TGTGCCAGCCGCCGTAGCGGGGGATACAATGAGCAGTTCTTC
CDR3aa: CASRRSGGYNEQFF
abundance: -
j_gene: TRBJ2-1
v_gene: TRBV27
d_gene: TRBD2

CDR3nt: TGTGCCAGCAGTTTGGCTAGCGGGACCTACGAGCAGTACTTC
CDR3aa: CASSLASGTYEQYF
abundance: -
j_gene: TRBJ2-7
v_gene: TRBV27
d_gene: TRBD2

CDR3nt: TGTGCCAGCAGCTTGGGAGAAACATGGGTGGATTACAATGAGCAGTTCTTC
CDR3aa: CASSLGETWVDYNEQFF
abundance: -
j_gene: TRBJ2-1
v_gene: TRBV5-8
d_gene: -

CDR3nt: TGCGCCAGCAGCTTAGGGACTAGCGGGGCGGATGAGCAGTTCTTC
CDR3aa: CASSLGTSGADEQFF
abundance: many
j_gene: TRBJ2-1
v_gene: TRBV5-1
d_gene: TRBD2

CDR3nt: TGTGCCAGCAGTTCGGACAGGCTTAATGAAAAACTGTTTTTT
CDR3aa: CASSSDRLNEKLFF
abundance: -
j_gene: TRBJ1-4
v_gene: TRBV27
d_gene: TRBD1

CDR3nt: TGCGCCAGCAGTCGCCGGGGGGGACAAGAGACCCAGTACTTC
CDR3aa: CASSRRGGQETQYF
abundance: many
j_gene: TRBJ2-5
v_gene: TRBV5-1
d_gene: TRBD2

CDR3nt: TGCAGCGTTGATGGGTGGGGCCCCGGGGAGCTGTTTTTT
CDR3aa: CSVDGWGPGELFF
abundance: many
j_gene: TRBJ2-2
v_gene: TRBV29-1
d_gene: -

CDR3nt: TGCAGTGCTAGAGAGATGGTAGCAGATACGCAGTATTTT
CDR3aa: CSAREMVADTQYF
abundance: many
j_gene: TRBJ2-3
v_gene: TRBV20-1
d_gene: -

CDR3nt: TGTGCCAGCAGTTTATTTGGGACAGGGGTTCAAGAGACCCAGTACTTC
CDR3aa: CASSLFGTGVQETQYF
abundance: -
j_gene: TRBJ2-5
v_gene: TRBV28
d_gene: TRBD1

CDR3nt: TGTGCCAGCAGCCCCGGGACAGGGGGAAAAGGGCAGCCCCAGCATTTT
CDR3aa: CASSPGTGGKGQPQHF
abundance: -
j_gene: TRBJ1-5
v_gene: TRBV7-6
d_gene: TRBD1

CDR3nt: TGCAGTGCTAGAGGCCCCTGGACAGGAAGCTCCTACGAGCAGTACTTC
CDR3aa: CSARGPWTGSSYEQYF
abundance: -
j_gene: TRBJ2-7
v_gene: TRBV20-1
d_gene: TRBD1

CDR3nt: TGTGCCAGCAGCCAAGTAGGCGAAAAACTGTTTTTT
CDR3aa: CASSQVGEKLFF
abundance: few
j_gene: TRBJ1-4
v_gene: TRBV7-9
d_gene: -

CDR3nt: TGTGCCAGCAGCCAAGCTAGCGGGGGGCACTTAGACACAGATACGCAGTATTTT
CDR3aa: CASSQASGGHLDTDTQYF
abundance: -
j_gene: TRBJ2-3
v_gene: TRBV3-1
d_gene: TRBD2

CDR3nt: TGTGCCAGCAGCATTAAACCAGTGAACAACCCCTACAATGAGCAGTTCTTC
CDR3aa: CASSIKPVNNPYNEQFF
abundance: many
j_gene: TRBJ2-1
v_gene: TRBV11-2
d_gene: -

CDR3nt: TGTGCCAGCAATCCCGGGTGGCGAGATGGCTACACCTTC
CDR3aa: CASNPGWRDGYTF
abundance: few
j_gene: TRBJ1-2
v_gene: TRBV25-1
d_gene: -

CDR3nt: TGTGCCAGCAGCGAATTACAGGGGTCAGAGACCCAGTACTTC
CDR3aa: CASSELQGSETQYF
abundance: few
j_gene: TRBJ2-5
v_gene: TRBV7-8
d_gene: TRBD1

CDR3nt: TGCGCCAGCCGCTTCCTATTGACTCCCAGCTCCTACGAGCAGTACTTC
CDR3aa: CASRFLLTPSSYEQYF
abundance: -
j_gene: TRBJ2-7
v_gene: TRBV4-1
d_gene: -

CDR3nt: TGTGCCAGCAGTTACGAGATCTCAAGCATGAACACTGAAGCTTTCTTT
CDR3aa: CASSYEISSMNTEAFF
abundance: few
j_gene: TRBJ1-1
v_gene: TRBV6-5
d_gene: -

CDR3nt: TGCGCCAGCAGCCAAGATGGCGGGGGTAAGGAAGCTTTCTTT
CDR3aa: CASSQDGGGKEAFF
abundance: few
j_gene: TRBJ1-1
v_gene: TRBV4-1
d_gene: -

CDR3nt: TGTGCCAGCAGACAGGGGACGATTCAGTACTTC
CDR3aa: CASRQGTIQYF
abundance: many
j_gene: TRBJ2-4
v_gene: TRBV25-1
d_gene: TRBD1

CDR3nt: TGTGCCAGCAGCTTAGGGCTAGCGGATCACAATGAGCAGTTCTTC
CDR3aa: CASSLGLADHNEQFF
abundance: many
j_gene: TRBJ2-1
v_gene: TRBV7-6
d_gene: TRBD2

CDR3nt: TGTGCCAGCAGCTTGAGAGCGGGAAGGAATGAGCAGTTCTTC
CDR3aa: CASSLRAGRNEQFF
abundance: few
j_gene: TRBJ2-1
v_gene: TRBV5-6
d_gene: TRBD2